Shown below are 21 T cell receptor beta chains from a single sample sequenced in a study of T cell responses to AZD1222 COVID-19 vaccine. Profiled with immunoSEQ multiplex PCR; TCRdb holds only in-frame clones, not every one. The sample yields roughly 100,000 clones, approximately 89% seen once. Here the sequenced sample was peripheral blood, taken 28 days after the second AZD1222 dose. The origin of the receptors is an adult who received the AZD1222 COVID-19 vaccine.

The chain uses TRBV5-1 and TRBJ1-6; perhaps TRBD1 as D (5 bases). The germline V gene encodes CDR1 SGHRS and CDR2 YFSETQ. There are 14 residues in the CDR3. Trimming took 7 bases from V and 8 from J, leaving 16 bases between them. The CDR3 nucleotides are TGCGCCAGCGCGGTGGGGACGGCCCATTCACCCCTCCACTTT. The encoded protein is CASAVGTAHSPLHF.

The rearrangement joins TRBV9 to TRBJ2-1, with D perhaps matching TRBD1 or TRBD2 (5 bases each). CDR1 is SGDLS and CDR2 is YYNGEE in the germline V gene. The CDR3 runs to 15 residues. Trimming took 1 base from V and 2 from J, leaving 10 bases between them. CDR3 bases: TGTGCCAGCAGCGTACAGGGACGCGCCTACAATGAGCAGTTCTTC. It is translated as CASSVQGRAYNEQFF.

The chain links TRBV9 to TRBJ1-1; 9 bases line up with TRBD1. Germline CDR1 SGDLS, CDR2 YYNGEE. The CDR3 has 15 residues. Losses at the gene ends were 4 bases for V and 3 bases for J; bases not matched to a gene: 7. The CDR3 DNA reads TGTGCCAGCAGCACACACAGGGGGCAGGACACTGAAGCTTTCTTT. Protein: CASSTHRGQDTEAFF. Full variable domain (remainder filled in from reference TRBV9 and TRBJ1-1): DSGVTQTPKHLITATGQRVTLRCSPRSGDLSVYWYQQSLDQGLQFLIQYYNGEERAKGNILERFSAQQFPDLHSELNLSSLELGDSALYFCASSTHRGQDTEAFFGQGTRLTVV.

This rearrangement joins TRBV7-2 to TRBJ1-2, with 8 bases identical to TRBD1. This CDR3 is 16 amino acids long. Trimming took 2 bases from V and 5 from J; bases not matched to a gene: 10. Germline V gene data show CDR1 as SGHTA and CDR2 as FQGNSA. CDR3 protein: CASSLRSQGAGYGYTF. CDR3 nucleotide sequence: TGTGCCAGCAGCTTACGCTCCCAGGGGGCGGGGTATGGCTACACCTTC. The full variable domain, its missing parts supplied by reference TRBV7-2 and TRBJ1-2, is GAGVSQSPSNKVTEKGKDVELRCDPISGHTALYWYRQSLGQGLEFLIYFQGNSAPDKSGLPSDRFSAERTGGSVSTLTIQRTQQEDSAVYLCASSLRSQGAGYGYTFGSGTRLTVV.

The chain joins TRBV3-1 (or the pseudogene TRBV3-2) to TRBJ2-4, with TRBD2 as a possible D gene (6 bases). Trimming shortened V by 4 bases and J by 3 bases, and 13 bases separated the two germline ends. Germline lookup yields CDR1 LGHDT and CDR2 YNNKEL (reference sequence). This CDR3 comprises 15 residues. The CDR3 DNA follows: TGTGCCAGCAGCCGGAGGGCTAGTGACAAAAACATTCAGTACTTC. Translated, it gives CASSRRASDKNIQYF.

The chain employs TRBV10-2 and TRBJ1-1; 7 bases fit TRBD1. The ends lost 2 bases at V and 1 base at J; junction bases unmatched: 4. The CDR3 extends over 15 amino acids. Germline loops: CDR1 WSHSY, CDR2 SAAADI. The CDR3 region is CASSERQGGNTEAFF. The CDR3 DNA follows: TGCGCCAGCAGTGAGAGACAGGGAGGGAACACTGAAGCTTTCTTT.

The rearrangement links TRBV9 to TRBJ2-7; D not certain. Trimming stripped 0 bases from V and 2 bases from J, with 12 bases between. The CDR3 is 15 amino acids. Looked up from germline, CDR1 is SGDLS and CDR2 is YYNGEE. The CDR3 reads CASSVAPGRAYEQYF. CDR3 coding DNA: TGTGCCAGCAGCGTAGCCCCCGGACGGGCCTACGAGCAGTACTTC.

This rearrangement joins TRBV5-6 to TRBJ2-7; no reliable D call. Germline V gene sequence: CDR1 SGHDT, CDR2 YYEEEE. Trimming cost V 2 bases and J 2 bases, with 11 bases left between them. CDR3 length equals 14 residues. CDR3 in DNA: TGTGCCAGCAGCTTTATGTCGCCTACCTACGAGCAGTACTTC. This gives the protein CASSFMSPTYEQYF.

The rearrangement links TRBV18 to TRBJ2-5, with D uncertain. V gave up 3 bases and J gave up 4 bases, with 6 bases separating them. The CDR3 contains 12 residues. The germline V gene encodes CDR1 KGHSH and CDR2 LQKENI. This CDR3 reads CASSPGRETQYF. For the CDR3, the DNA is TGTGCCAGCTCACCGGGAAGAGAGACCCAGTACTTC.

In its sample, this clone was seen a few times. This chain uses TRBV27 with TRBJ2-7; the match to TRBD2 covers 10 bases. CDR1 and CDR2 (germline): MNHEY, SMNVEV (reference sequence). J was trimmed by 0 bases and V by 5 bases; bases with no gene match: 1. This CDR3 contains 14 residues. CDR3 in DNA: TGTGCCAGCAGTGGACTAGCGGCCTCCTACGAGCAGTACTTC. This sequence encodes CASSGLAASYEQYF.

This clone was seen a single time. The chain combines TRBV6-4 with TRBJ2-1; 16 bases line up with TRBD2. Losses at the gene ends were 2 bases for V and 8 bases for J; bases not matched to a gene: 12. Germline CDR1 and CDR2: MRHNA and SNTAGT. CDR3 length equals 19 residues. DNA for the CDR3: TGTGCCAGCAGTGACCCTAAAGGGACTAGCGGGAGGGCCGTCTATGAGCAGTTCTTC. Its protein product is CASSDPKGTSGRAVYEQFF.

The V and J genes are TRBV15 and TRBJ2-7; D is ambiguous. Germline CDR1 is LNHNV and CDR2 is YYDKDF (reference sequence). V lost 0 bases to trimming and J lost 2 bases, with 8 bases between them. The CDR3 has 14 residues. CDR3 coding DNA: TGTGCCACCAGCAGAGAAGACTTAACCTACGAGCAGTACTTC. Its protein product is CATSREDLTYEQYF.

V and J are TRBV7-9 and TRBJ2-3; the match to TRBD1 covers 8 bases. The CDR3 is 16 amino acids. Unmatched junction bases numbered 3, after V lost 1 base and J lost 0 bases. The V gene's germline CDR1 is SEHNR and CDR2 FQNEAQ (reference sequence). CDR3 amino acids: CASSLDRGTSTDTQYF. In DNA form, the CDR3 reads TGTGCCAGCAGCTTAGACAGGGGGACTAGCACAGATACGCAGTATTTT.

The chain employs TRBV28 and TRBJ2-2, with 8 bases aligning to TRBD2. V was clipped by 7 bases and J by 2 bases; unmatched bases: 12. Germline CDR1 is MDHEN and CDR2 is SYDVKM. The length of the CDR3 is 17 residues. The chain's CDR3 is CASITGGLDENTGELFF. CDR3 DNA: TGTGCCAGCATCACGGGGGGACTAGATGAAAACACCGGGGAGCTGTTTTTT.

The CDR3 sequence: CASSPGLAGGGDGELFF. For the CDR3, the DNA is TGTGCCAGCAGCCCAGGACTAGCGGGAGGTGGGGACGGGGAGCTGTTTTTT. The rearrangement joins TRBV9 to TRBJ2-2; 14 positions match TRBD2. The CDR3 length is 17 residues. Trimming at V came to 4 bases and at J to 7 bases, leaving 9 bases not matched to a gene. Germline lookup yields CDR1 SGDLS and CDR2 YYNGEE.

The chain uses TRBV28 and TRBJ2-7, with 7 bases lining up with TRBD2. The CDR3 extends over 16 amino acids. From germline, CDR1 is MDHEN and CDR2 SYDVKM. V lost 7 bases to trimming and J lost 4 bases; unmatched junction nucleotides: 16. CDR3 loop: CASTTASGRAGYEQYF. The CDR3 coding sequence is TGTGCCAGCACCACGGCATCGGGGAGGGCCGGTTACGAGCAGTACTTC. Full variable domain (remainder filled in from reference TRBV28 and TRBJ2-7): DVKVTQSSRYLVKRTGEKVFLECVQDMDHENMFWYRQDPGLGLRLIYFSYDVKMKEKGDIPEGYSVSREKKERFSLILESASTNQTSMYLCASTTASGRAGYEQYFGPGTRLTVT.

V usage is TRBV28 and J usage is TRBJ1-5; D possibly corresponds to TRBD1 (5 bases). This CDR3 is 16 amino acids long. Germline V lookup: CDR1 MDHEN, CDR2 SYDVKM. V dropped 7 bases and J dropped 6 bases, with 22 bases sitting between them. CDR3 amino acids: CASTRAGLLGGQPQHF. The DNA of the CDR3 is TGTGCCAGCACCCGGGCAGGGCTTTTGGGGGGTCAGCCCCAGCATTTT.

The chain employs TRBV3-1 (or the pseudogene TRBV3-2) and TRBJ1-6, with unresolved D. The CDR3 contains 14 residues. The V and J ends lost 4 bases and 5 bases respectively, with 9 bases between them. CDR1 and CDR2 (germline): LGHDT, YNNKEL (reference sequence). CDR3 DNA: TGTGCCAGCAGCCCCTTTAAAGATAATTCACCCCTCCACTTT. This encodes CASSPFKDNSPLHF.

V and J are TRBV7-2 and TRBJ1-2, with D possibly being TRBD1 (6 bases). The CDR3 runs to 15 residues. Germline V gene lookup returns CDR1 SGHTA and CDR2 FQGNSA. The ends were cut back, 2 bases at V and 4 bases at J, with 14 bases in the middle. This CDR3 is CASSLQGGGVYGYTF. DNA of the CDR3: TGTGCCAGCAGCTTACAAGGAGGGGGGGTCTATGGCTACACCTTC.

This chain links TRBV6-5 with TRBJ1-1; 7 bases map to TRBD1. The CDR3 contains 15 residues. Germline CDR1 reads MNHEY; CDR2 reads SVGAGI. V was pared by 1 base and J by 5 bases, with 7 bases of the junction left unmatched. CDR3 sequence: CASSYYGTAITEAFF. CDR3 bases: TGTGCCAGCAGTTACTACGGGACAGCTATAACTGAAGCTTTCTTT.

The chain uses TRBV27 and TRBJ2-7; D possibly uses TRBD1 or TRBD2 (5 bases each). The CDR3 has 13 amino acids. CDR1 is MNHEY and CDR2 is SMNVEV in the germline V gene (reference sequence). V was clipped by 5 bases and J by 11 bases, with 19 bases between them. The CDR3 protein is CASSPGPGDTEYF. The CDR3 region has the DNA TGTGCCAGCAGTCCGGGACCCGGAGACACTGAGTACTTC.